Each of the 30 T cell receptor beta chains below was sequenced from the same sample in a study of blood T cell repertoires in COVID-19. Libraries were prepared by immunoSEQ multiplex PCR; TCRdb keeps only in-frame clonotypes and omits some of them. The profile shows 50,000 or so clones, over 80% of them singletons. Sequenced material: peripheral blood. These receptors originate from a man aged 65 to 79 with acute or convalescent COVID-19.

The chain uses TRBV4-3 and TRBJ2-7; TRBD1 matches at 7 bases. This CDR3 contains 14 residues. The V gene end was trimmed by 0 bases and the J gene end by 4 bases; junction bases not matched to a gene: 3. Germline lookup yields CDR1 LGHNA and CDR2 YSLEER. CDR3 in DNA: TGCGCCAGCAGCCAAGAGAAGGGGGCGTACGAGCAGTACTTC. Protein product: CASSQEKGAYEQYF.

The rearrangement joins TRBV5-1 to TRBJ1-2; 8 bases are shared with TRBD1. Germline V lookup: CDR1 SGHRS, CDR2 YFSETQ. V lost 3 bases, J lost 6 bases, and 7 bases stayed unmatched. CDR3 length: 14 amino acids. The CDR3 DNA is TGCGCCAGCAGCTCCCGACAGGGGCCTAATGGCTACACCTTC. Amino acid sequence: CASSSRQGPNGYTF.

This chain links TRBV5-1 with TRBJ1-2; 7 bases line up with TRBD1. The CDR3 contains 14 residues. The junction had 8 bases not matched to a gene; V was cut back by 4 bases and J by 5 bases. Germline V gives CDR1 SGHRS, CDR2 YFSETQ. The CDR3 region is CASSTPGQLYGYTF. The CDR3 DNA reads as TGCGCCAGCAGCACACCGGGACAGCTATATGGCTACACCTTC.

The chain is built from TRBV27 and TRBJ2-1; possible D gene TRBD1, 6 bases. The CDR3 runs to 15 residues. Germline V gene sequence: CDR1 MNHEY, CDR2 SMNVEV (reference sequence). V was shortened by 2 bases and J by 0 bases, with 8 bases between the two germline ends. CDR3 residues: CASSLRGISYNEQFF. In DNA, the CDR3 is TGTGCCAGCAGTTTAAGGGGGATCTCCTACAATGAGCAGTTCTTC.

This clone was counted a few times. The chain joins TRBV7-7 to TRBJ2-1, with 11 nucleotides matching TRBD1. Germline V gene lookup returns CDR1 SSHAT and CDR2 FNYEAQ (reference sequence). The CDR3 has 16 amino acids. Trimming at V came to 5 bases and at J to 6 bases, leaving 9 bases not matched to a gene. CDR3 loop: CASSRSDRGPPNEQFF. CDR3 DNA: TGTGCCAGCAGCCGGTCGGACAGGGGGCCTCCCAATGAGCAGTTCTTC.

The rearrangement links TRBV7-9 to TRBJ1-2, with D unclear. The CDR3 length is 14 residues. The germline CDR1 and CDR2 sequences are SEHNR and FQNEAQ (reference sequence). V lost 1 base to trimming and J lost 8 bases, with 14 bases between them. DNA of the CDR3: TGTGCCAGCAGCTTAGTGAGTCGAGCGGGGGGCTACACCTTC. Translation: CASSLVSRAGGYTF.

This chain joins TRBV2 and TRBJ1-2; D is uncertain. Per germline, CDR1 SNHLY and CDR2 FYNNEI. The CDR3 sequence is 11 residues long. V lost 2 bases, J lost 13 bases, and 11 bases lay in between. In nucleotides, the CDR3 is TGTGCCAGCAGTGAAACACCAAGTTGCACCTTC. Amino acids: CASSETPSCTF. Complete variable domain (other parts from reference TRBV2 and TRBJ1-2): EPEVTQTPSHQVTQMGQEVILRCVPISNHLYFYWYRQILGQKVEFLVSFYNNEISEKSEIFDDQFSVERPDGSNFTLKIRSTKLEDSAMYFCASSETPSCTFGSGTRLTVV.

The V gene is TRBV10-3, the J gene TRBJ2-7; 7 bases agree with TRBD2. Germline V gene data show CDR1 as ENHRY and CDR2 as SYGVKD. After removal of 5 bases from V and 3 bases from J, the junction contained 4 bases not matched to a gene. This CDR3 is built from 13 residues. CDR3 region: CAISFSGNYEQYF. The DNA of the CDR3 is TGTGCCATCAGTTTCAGCGGGAACTACGAGCAGTACTTC.

The chain is built from TRBV19 and TRBJ1-4; 7 nucleotides match TRBD1. The CDR3 has 15 residues. CDR1 and CDR2 from the germline V gene are LNHDA and SQIVND (reference sequence). V trimming: 3 bases; J trimming: 5 bases; junction bases outside the gene matches: 6. CDR3 nucleotide sequence: TGTGCCAGTAGTATTAATCAGGGGGAGAATGAAAAACTGTTTTTT. As protein: CASSINQGENEKLFF.

A few counts support this clone. The V and J genes are TRBV28 and TRBJ1-4, with unresolved D. This CDR3 is built from 13 residues. Between the trimmed V and J ends, which lost 11 bases and 1 base, there was a span of 11 bases. Germline loops: CDR1 MDHEN, CDR2 SYDVKM. CDR3 sequence (DNA): TGTGCCTCCTACACGGGAACTAATGAAAAACTGTTTTTT. Protein sequence: CASYTGTNEKLFF.

This chain links TRBV4-1 with TRBJ1-1; the match to TRBD1 covers 9 bases. V lost 4 bases and J lost 4; bases outside the gene matches: 7. The length of the CDR3 is 15 residues. In germline, CDR1 is MGHRA, CDR2 YSYEKL. The CDR3 DNA reads TGCGCCAGCAGCCGACCACAGGGGGCTGGCACTGAAGCTTTCTTT. It is translated as CASSRPQGAGTEAFF.

This clone was seen just once. The genes are TRBV19 and TRBJ1-1; D may be TRBD1 (6 bases). Trimming left V 5 bases short and J 3 bases short, with 16 bases between. Germline assignment: CDR1 LNHDA and CDR2 SQIVND (reference sequence). This CDR3 region has 15 residues. The CDR3 spells CASSPTTGMDTEAFF. In nucleotides, the CDR3 is TGTGCCAGTAGTCCTACTACAGGGATGGACACTGAAGCTTTCTTT.

V usage is TRBV7-3 and J usage is TRBJ1-1, with a tentative D call TRBD1 (5 bases). CDR1 and CDR2 from the germline V gene are SGHTA and FQGTGA. The V end was cut by 4 bases, the J end by 7 bases, with 13 bases between. This CDR3 is 13 amino acids long. CDR3: CASSSRQSVEAFF. CDR3 DNA: TGTGCCAGCAGCTCCCGACAGTCCGTTGAAGCTTTCTTT. Full variable domain (outside the CDR3, taken from reference TRBV7-3 and TRBJ1-1): GAGVSQTPSNKVTEKGKYVELRCDPISGHTALYWYRQSLGQGPEFLIYFQGTGAADDSGLPNDRFFAVRPEGSVSTLKIQRTERGDSAVYLCASSSRQSVEAFFGQGTRLTVV.

The chain is built from TRBV7-2 and TRBJ1-5; weak D call: TRBD1 (6 bases). V dropped 1 base and J dropped 4 bases, with 11 bases sitting between them. From germline, CDR1 is SGHTA and CDR2 FQGNSA. This CDR3 contains 15 residues. CDR3 bases: TGTGCCAGCAGCTTAGGGACAGCCCTTAATCAGCCCCAGCATTTT. Its translation: CASSLGTALNQPQHF.

This chain uses TRBV30 with TRBJ2-2; D gene unclear. Trimming stripped 0 bases from V and 5 bases from J, with 13 bases between. Germline V lookup: CDR1 GTSNPN, CDR2 SVGIG (reference sequence). The CDR3 is made up of 15 amino acids. The CDR3: CAWSVVVSPTGELFF. In nucleotides, the CDR3 is TGTGCCTGGAGTGTAGTTGTGAGTCCGACCGGGGAGCTGTTTTTT.

This clone appeared a single time. The chain is built from TRBV19 and TRBJ1-3, with D uncertain. The CDR3 is made up of 14 amino acids. V lost 0 bases and J lost 2, with 5 bases in between. CDR1 is LNHDA, CDR2 SQIVND, per germline (reference sequence). This CDR3 reads CASSIDRAGNTIYF. The CDR3 DNA sequence: TGTGCCAGTAGTATAGACCGGGCTGGAAACACCATATATTTT.

The gene calls are TRBV27 and TRBJ2-7, with TRBD2 matching over 8 bases. The CDR3 covers 15 residues. Germline CDR1 and CDR2: MNHEY and SMNVEV (reference sequence). Unmatched junction bases numbered 12, after V lost 5 bases and J lost 6 bases. CDR3 protein: CASSQPGLGLSEQYF. CDR3 in DNA: TGTGCCAGCAGTCAGCCGGGACTAGGCCTCTCCGAGCAGTACTTC.

This rearrangement joins TRBV7-9 to TRBJ2-3; weak D call: TRBD2 (5 bases). The CDR3 is made up of 14 amino acids. Trimming stripped 6 bases from V and 3 bases from J, with 13 bases between. Per the germline V gene, CDR1 is SEHNR and CDR2 is FQNEAQ (reference sequence). The CDR3 region has the DNA TGTGCCAGCAGATCAACTCGGGGAACAGATACGCAGTATTTT. Translating gives CASRSTRGTDTQYF.

The rearrangement joins TRBV5-1 to TRBJ2-2; 14 bases align to TRBD2. The CDR3 extends over 16 amino acids. Germline trimming cut 4 bases from V and 4 bases from J; bases unmatched to any gene: 3. CDR1 is SGHRS and CDR2 is YFSETQ in the germline V gene. CDR3 amino acids: CASSVGLAGGTGELFF. CDR3 DNA: TGCGCCAGCAGCGTAGGACTAGCGGGGGGCACCGGGGAGCTGTTTTTT.

The V call is TRBV7-9, the J call TRBJ1-2; 10 nucleotides align to TRBD1. There are 14 residues in the CDR3. Germline V CDR1 and CDR2: SEHNR, FQNEAQ (reference sequence). J gave up 12 bases and V 4 bases, and 11 bases lay outside the gene matches. CDR3 in amino acids: CASSSPGTGALDTF. The CDR3 DNA reads as TGTGCCAGCAGCTCTCCCGGGACAGGGGCCCTCGACACCTTC.

The CDR3 DNA sequence: TGTGCCAGCAGCTCACCGGGGTCTCCTAACTATGGCTACACCTTC. Translated, it gives CASSSPGSPNYGYTF. The chain uses TRBV7-9 and TRBJ1-2; the D is unclear. The CDR3 consists of 15 residues. V was trimmed by 4 bases and J by 0 bases, leaving 12 bases between them. Germline-derived CDR1 and CDR2 are SEHNR and FQNEAQ (reference sequence).

The chain carries TRBV5-8 and TRBJ1-5; 7 bases align to TRBD1. The length of the CDR3 is 15 residues. V dropped 0 bases and J dropped 5; count of bases not matched to a gene: 5. The V gene's germline CDR1 is SGHTS and CDR2 YDEGEE. The CDR3 nucleotides are TGTGCCAGCAGCTTGGAGGGGGCAAGCGATCAGCCCCAGCATTTT. Translating it yields CASSLEGASDQPQHF. Together with reference TRBV5-8 and TRBJ1-5, the CDR3 gives the full variable domain: EAGVTQSPTHLIKTRGQQATLRCSPISGHTSVYWYQQALGLGLQFLLWYDEGEERNRGNFPPRFSGRQFPNYSSELNVNALELEDSALYLCASSLEGASDQPQHFGDGTRLSIL.

CDR3 nucleotides: TGTGCCAGCAGTTACCCAAGGGGCCTCCAGACAGGGGACTATGGCTACACCTTC. As protein: CASSYPRGLQTGDYGYTF. The rearrangement uses TRBV6-2 or TRBV6-3 and TRBJ1-2, with 8 bases fitting TRBD1. The CDR3 totals 18 residues. CDR1 is MNHEY, CDR2 SVGEGT, per germline. Trimming at V came to 2 bases and at J to 3 bases, leaving 14 bases not matched to a gene.

This chain connects TRBV28 to TRBJ1-2; D not resolved. The CDR3 has 13 amino acids. V gave up 4 bases and J gave up 5 bases, with 11 bases separating them. Per the germline V gene, CDR1 is MDHEN and CDR2 is SYDVKM. The CDR3 DNA reads TGTGCCAGCAGTTCCTACCACTTATATGGCTACACCTTC. This sequence encodes CASSSYHLYGYTF.

This clone was observed once. V and J are TRBV4-2 and TRBJ1-5; 7 positions match TRBD1. Germline lookup yields CDR1 LGHNA and CDR2 YNFKEQ. This CDR3 is built from 14 residues. J lost 4 bases, V lost 3 bases, and 3 bases had no gene match. The DNA for the CDR3 is TGTGCCAGCAGCCACGACAGGGTGAATCAGCCCCAGCATTTT. Translating gives CASSHDRVNQPQHF.

This rearrangement joins TRBV28 to TRBJ1-2; D call uncertain. The germline V gene has CDR1 MDHEN and CDR2 SYDVKM. The CDR3 extends over 14 amino acids. V shed 2 bases and J shed 5 bases, with 12 bases lying between them. The CDR3 DNA reads TGTGCCAGCAGTTTAAAACACTCTAGGTATGGCTACACCTTC. As protein: CASSLKHSRYGYTF.

The rearrangement links TRBV3-1 (or the pseudogene TRBV3-2) to TRBJ1-5; 8 bases agree with TRBD1. Germline CDR1 reads LGHDT; CDR2 reads YNNKEL (reference sequence). The CDR3 spans 14 residues. Trimming took 3 bases from V and 4 from J; bases not matched to a gene: 2. CDR3 sequence reads: CASSHRGPNQPQHF. The CDR3 region has the DNA TGTGCCAGCAGCCACAGGGGGCCTAATCAGCCCCAGCATTTT.

The chain uses TRBV7-6 and TRBJ1-2; a possible D gene is TRBD1 (5 bases). In germline, CDR1 is SGHVS, CDR2 FNYEAQ. The CDR3 loop spans 15 amino acids. V lost 2 bases, J lost 4 bases, and 14 bases lay in between. CDR3 bases: TGTGCCAGCAGCTTATCCCGGGGCGGGGGCTATGGCTACACCTTC. Translation: CASSLSRGGGYGYTF. The full variable domain, its missing parts supplied by reference TRBV7-6 and TRBJ1-2, is GAGVSQSPRYKVTKRGQDVALRCDPISGHVSLYWYRQALGQGPEFLTYFNYEAQQDKSGLPNDRFSAERPEGSISTLTIQRTEQRDSAMYRCASSLSRGGGYGYTFGSGTRLTVV.

V and J are TRBV25-1 and TRBJ1-2; 9 bases map to TRBD1. This CDR3 comprises 16 residues. Germline V lookup: CDR1 MGHDK, CDR2 SYGVNS. V gave up 8 bases and J gave up 4 bases; unmatched junction bases: 14. CDR3 amino acids: CASSQAGQGLFYGYTF. Here the CDR3 DNA reads TGTGCCAGCTCACAGGCGGGACAGGGTTTGTTCTATGGCTACACCTTC.

With respect to this clone: The junction differs from germline at one of its ends, possibly a read error. The rearrangement links TRBV15 to TRBJ1-1; weak D call: TRBD1 (5 bases). Germline CDR1 reads LNHNV; CDR2 reads YYDKDF (reference sequence). The CDR3 length is 11 residues. The CDR3 nucleotides read TGTGCCACCAGCAGACACGGACATCTCCCCTTT. Translated, it gives CATSRHGHLPF. Drawing the rest from reference TRBV15 and TRBJ1-1, the complete variable domain is DAMVIQNPRYQVTQFGKPVTLSCSQTLNHNVMYWYQQKSSQAPKLLFHYYDKDFNNEADTPDNFQSRRPNTSFCFLDIRSPGLGDTAMYLCATSRHGHLPFGQGTRLTVV.